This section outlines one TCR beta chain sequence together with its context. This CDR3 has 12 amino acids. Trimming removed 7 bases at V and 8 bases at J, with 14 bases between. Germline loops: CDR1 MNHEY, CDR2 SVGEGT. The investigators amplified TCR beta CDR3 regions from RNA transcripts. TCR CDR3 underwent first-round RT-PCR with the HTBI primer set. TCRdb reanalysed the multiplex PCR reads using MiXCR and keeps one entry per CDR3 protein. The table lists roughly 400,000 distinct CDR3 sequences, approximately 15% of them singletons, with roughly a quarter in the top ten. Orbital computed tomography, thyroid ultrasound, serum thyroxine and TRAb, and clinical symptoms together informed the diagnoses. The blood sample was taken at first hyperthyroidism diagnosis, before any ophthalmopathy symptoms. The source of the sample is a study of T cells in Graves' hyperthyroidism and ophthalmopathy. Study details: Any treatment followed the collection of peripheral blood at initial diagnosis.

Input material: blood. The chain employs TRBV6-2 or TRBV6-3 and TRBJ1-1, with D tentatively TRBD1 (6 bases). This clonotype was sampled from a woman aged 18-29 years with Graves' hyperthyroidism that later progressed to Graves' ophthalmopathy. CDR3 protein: CASIIRQGEAFF. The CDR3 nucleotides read TGTGCCAGCATTATACGGCAGGGGGAAGCTTTCTTT.